Sequencing of this T cell receptor (beta chain) was carried out in a study of blood T cell repertoires in COVID-19. The overall study: Sites across the United States, Italy and Spain contributed samples from acute and convalescent COVID-19.

Original processing notes: It was from reference gene primer amplification that nucleated cell counts were estimated. The method was immunoSEQ multiplex PCR; TCRdb's version includes in-frame clones alone and lacks a portion of them. V and J calls and clone size follow that table, whereas D and trimming were derived from the DNA. This sample has some 250,000 clones; around four fifths occur once, and the top ten carry approximately 8.6%. The CDR3 loop spans 11 amino acids. Germline V lookup: CDR1 ENHRY, CDR2 SYGVKD. V lost 2 bases, J lost 4 bases, and 2 bases lay in between. The sequenced material came from peripheral blood. The receptor was isolated from a middle-aged man with active or convalescent COVID-19. The chain couples TRBV10-3 to TRBJ2-5, with D hard to call. CDR3 residues: CAISERETQYF. The CDR3 DNA reads as TGTGCCATCAGTGAGCGAGAGACCCAGTACTTC.